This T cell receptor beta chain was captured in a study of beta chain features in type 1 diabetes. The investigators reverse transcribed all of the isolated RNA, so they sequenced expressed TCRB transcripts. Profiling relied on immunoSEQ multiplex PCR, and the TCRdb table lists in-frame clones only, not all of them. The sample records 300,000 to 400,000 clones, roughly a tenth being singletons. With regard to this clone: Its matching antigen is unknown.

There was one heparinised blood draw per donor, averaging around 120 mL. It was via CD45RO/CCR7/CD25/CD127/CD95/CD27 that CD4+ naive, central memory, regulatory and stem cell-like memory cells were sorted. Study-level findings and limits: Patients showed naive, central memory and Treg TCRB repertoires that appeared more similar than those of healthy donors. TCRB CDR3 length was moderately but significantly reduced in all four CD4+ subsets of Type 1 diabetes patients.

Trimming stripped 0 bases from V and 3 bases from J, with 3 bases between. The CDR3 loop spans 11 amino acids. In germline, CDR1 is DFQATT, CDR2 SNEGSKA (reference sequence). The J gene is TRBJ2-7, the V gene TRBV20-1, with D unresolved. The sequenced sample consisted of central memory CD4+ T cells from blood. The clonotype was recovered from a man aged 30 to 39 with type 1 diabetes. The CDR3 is CSARENYEQYF. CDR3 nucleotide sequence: TGCAGTGCTAGAGAGAACTACGAGCAGTACTTC.